A selection of T cell receptor beta chains follows, all from one sample in a study of blood T cell repertoires in COVID-19. Here immunoSEQ multiplex PCR was the method, and the copy in TCRdb shows in-frame clones only, minus some. This sample has about 280,000 clones; 70% to 90% occur once, and the top ten carry 5% to 6.5%. The sample was peripheral blood. These receptors came from a middle-aged man with active or convalescent COVID-19. Each CDR3 is given with its conserved first and last residue. The order of the fields is V gene, CDR3 length, J gene, clone size, D gene, CDR3 protein, CDR3 DNA. D genes are given only for firm matches. Part of the rows lack a size; the others show once, few, many or a class for expanded clones.

TRBV29-1	14	TRBJ2-7	.	TRBD1	CSVGRTGGINEQYF	TGCAGCGTTGGGAGGACAGGGGGCATCAACGAGCAGTACTTC
TRBV6-5	12	TRBJ2-5	.	.	CASGERQETQYF	TGTGCCTCAGGGGAGAGGCAAGAGACCCAGTACTTC
TRBV7-8	14	TRBJ1-6	.	.	CASSFRHGNSPLHF	TGTGCCAGCAGCTTTCGACATGGGAATTCACCCCTCCACTTT
TRBV28	16	TRBJ1-4	few	TRBD1	CASRVATGGTNEKLFF	TGTGCCAGCAGGGTCGCGACAGGGGGCACTAATGAAAAACTGTTTTTT
TRBV9	15	TRBJ1-1	.	.	CASSVGSLAGTEAFF	TGTGCCAGCAGCGTAGGGAGTCTTGCGGGGACTGAAGCTTTCTTT
TRBV27	18	TRBJ2-7	few	TRBD2	CASSTGTSGRALGYEQYF	TGTGCCAGCAGTACGGGGACTAGCGGGAGGGCCCTCGGCTACGAGCAGTACTTC
TRBV30	16	TRBJ2-7	.	.	CASSAGPLQGSYEQYF	TGTGCCTCATCAGCAGGCCCCCTTCAGGGCTCTTACGAGCAGTACTTC
TRBV10-1	14	TRBJ2-5	.	TRBD2	CASRPRTSGGTQYF	TGCGCCAGCAGGCCCAGGACAAGCGGGGGGACCCAGTACTTC
TRBV7-3	15	TRBJ2-5	.	TRBD1	CASSYSGTGVETQYF	TGTGCCAGCAGCTATTCCGGGACAGGGGTCGAGACCCAGTACTTC
TRBV3-1/TRBV3-2	13	TRBJ1-2	.	.	CASSRGQGGGYTF	TGTGCCAGCAGCCGGGGCCAGGGCGGCGGCTACACCTTC
TRBV5-1	14	TRBJ1-2	.	.	CASSLSQANYGYTF	TGCGCCAGCAGCTTGAGCCAAGCTAACTATGGCTACACCTTC
TRBV18	14	TRBJ1-2	.	.	CASSPPAGADGYTF	TGTGCCAGCTCACCACCGGCAGGGGCGGATGGCTACACCTTC
TRBV15	13	TRBJ1-2	.	.	CATSSRFPYGYTF	TGTGCCACCAGCAGCCGGTTTCCCTATGGCTACACCTTC
TRBV7-2	16	TRBJ2-5	.	TRBD2	CASSLNPGLAGGLPYF	TGTGCCAGCAGCTTAAATCCGGGACTAGCGGGAGGACTCCCCTACTTC
TRBV7-9	15	TRBJ2-2	.	TRBD1	CASSFLGGMAGELFF	TGTGCCAGCAGCTTCTTAGGGGGCATGGCCGGGGAGCTGTTTTTT
TRBV3-1/TRBV3-2	15	TRBJ1-3	.	TRBD1	CASSAWDRTGNTIYF	TGTGCCAGCAGCGCCTGGGACAGAACTGGAAACACCATATATTTT
TRBV5-4	16	TRBJ2-3	.	TRBD2	CASSLRLAGGRDTQYF	TGTGCCAGCAGCTTGAGACTAGCGGGAGGGCGAGATACGCAGTATTTT
TRBV6-5	13	TRBJ2-7	.	TRBD1	CASSDREINEQYF	TGTGCCAGCAGCGACAGGGAAATCAACGAGCAGTACTTC
TRBV6-5	13	TRBJ1-5	.	.	CASSPLGSQPQHF	TGTGCCAGCAGTCCCCTAGGGAGCCAGCCCCAGCATTTT
TRBV10-3	17	TRBJ2-1	.	TRBD2	CAISELGRGDGYNEQFF	TGTGCCATCAGTGAACTTGGGAGGGGAGATGGGTACAATGAGCAGTTCTTC
TRBV28	12	TRBJ2-2	.	.	CASREGGGELFF	TGTGCCAGCAGAGAAGGGGGCGGGGAGCTGTTTTTT
TRBV4-1	15	TRBJ1-1	.	.	CASSQIDSPNTEAFF	TGCGCCAGCAGCCAGATAGACAGCCCGAACACTGAAGCTTTCTTT